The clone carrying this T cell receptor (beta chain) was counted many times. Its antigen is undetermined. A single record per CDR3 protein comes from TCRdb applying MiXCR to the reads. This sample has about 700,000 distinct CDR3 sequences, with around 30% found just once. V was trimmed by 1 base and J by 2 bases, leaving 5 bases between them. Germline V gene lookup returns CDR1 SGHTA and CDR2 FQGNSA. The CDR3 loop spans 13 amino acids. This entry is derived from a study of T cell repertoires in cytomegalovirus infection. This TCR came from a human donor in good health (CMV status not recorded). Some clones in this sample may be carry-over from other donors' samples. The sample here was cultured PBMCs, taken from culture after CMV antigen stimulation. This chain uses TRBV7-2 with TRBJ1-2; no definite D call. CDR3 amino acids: CASSLGRNYGYTF. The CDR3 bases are TGTGCCAGCAGCTTAGGGAGGAACTATGGCTACACCTTC.